This TCR beta chain comes out of a study of cytomegalovirus exposure and HLA in healthy donors. Amplification used 60 Vbeta primers and 13 Jbeta primers. Assay: immunoSEQ multiplex PCR; the TCRdb copy retains only in-frame clones and omits some. The sample includes around 150,000 clones, about 80% seen only once; the top ten take 4.5% to 6%. CDR3 length equals 16 residues. Per germline, CDR1 PRHDT and CDR2 FYEKMQ (reference sequence). Trimming stripped 1 base from V and 0 bases from J, with 10 bases between. This receptor was identified in a young man in good health and CMV-seropositive. The chain is built from TRBV13 and TRBJ2-1; D not resolved. The sample comprised PBMCs. The CDR3 DNA follows: TGTGCCAGCAGCTTAGTAGAGCGAGCCTCCTACAATGAGCAGTTCTTC. Its protein product is CASSLVERASYNEQFF.